This T cell receptor beta chain comes out of a study of T-cell reconstitution after alpha-beta-depleted transplantation in children. The CDR3 runs to 13 residues. Trimming removed 5 bases from V and 10 bases from J; junction bases left unmatched: 9. CDR1 and CDR2 (germline): SGHKS, YYEKEE (reference sequence). Unique molecular identifiers were used to barcode this TCRbeta library. In TCRdb, the PCR reads were re-called with MiXCR into one record per CDR3 protein. This sample has approximately 350,000 distinct CDR3 sequences, with 10% found just once. The receptor's source is a human donor who donated a stem cell graft to a child with acute lymphoblastic leukemia. This chain joins TRBV5-5 and TRBJ2-1; 7 bases match TRBD2. The sample was PBMCs from the stem cell graft donor, taken from the stem cell graft. CDR3 protein: CASSRKVGGEQFF. The CDR3, as DNA: TGTGCCAGCAGTCGAAAAGTGGGGGGGGAGCAGTTCTTC.